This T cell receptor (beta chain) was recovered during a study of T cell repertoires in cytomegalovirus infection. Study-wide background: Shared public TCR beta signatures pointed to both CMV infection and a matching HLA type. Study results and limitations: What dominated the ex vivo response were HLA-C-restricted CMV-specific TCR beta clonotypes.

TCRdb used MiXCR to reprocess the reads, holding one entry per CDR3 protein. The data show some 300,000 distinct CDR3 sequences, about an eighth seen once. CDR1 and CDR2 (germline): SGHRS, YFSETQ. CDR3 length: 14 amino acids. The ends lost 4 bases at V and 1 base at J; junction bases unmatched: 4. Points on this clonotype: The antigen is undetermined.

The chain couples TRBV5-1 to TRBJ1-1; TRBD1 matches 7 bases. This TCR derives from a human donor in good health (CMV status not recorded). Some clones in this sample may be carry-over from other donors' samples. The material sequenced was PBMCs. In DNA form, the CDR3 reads TGCGCCAGCAGCCGAGGGACAGCGAACACTGAAGCTTTCTTT. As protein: CASSRGTANTEAFF. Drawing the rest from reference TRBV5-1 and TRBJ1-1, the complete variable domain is KAGVTQTPRYLIKTRGQQVTLSCSPISGHRSVSWYQQTPGQGLQFLFEYFSETQRNKGNFPGRFSGRQFSNSRSEMNVSTLELGDSALYLCASSRGTANTEAFFGQGTRLTVV.